The rows below give T cell receptor beta chains drawn from one sample of a study of OX40 agonist ivuxolimab in advanced cancers. The repertoire was sequenced with immunoSEQ multiplex PCR; TCRdb's copy has only in-frame clones and lacks some. The table has tens of thousands of clones, approximately 82% seen once. The source was CD4+ or CD8+ T cells sorted from blood, collected in a trial of the OX40 agonist ivuxolimab. These receptors originate from an adult with an advanced solid tumor such as melanoma, head and neck, liver or kidney cancer. Each CDR3 is given with its conserved first and last residue. The order of the fields is CDR3 protein, CDR3 DNA, V gene, D gene, CDR3 length, J gene, clone size. A D gene is named only where the DNA matches it firmly. Clone size is shown for a subset of rows, as once, few, many or a class of expanded clone.

CDR3aa: CASSRRGRDSPLHF; CDR3nt: TGTGCCAGTAGTCGGCGGGGGAGGGATTCACCCCTCCACTTT; v_gene: TRBV19; d_gene: .; len: 14; j_gene: TRBJ1-6; abundance: few
CDR3aa: CASSQCREETQYF; CDR3nt: TGCGCCAGCAGTCAGTGCAGGGAAGAGACCCAGTACTTC; v_gene: TRBV23-1; d_gene: .; len: 13; j_gene: TRBJ2-5; abundance: once
CDR3aa: CASRASGSTDTQYF; CDR3nt: TGTGCCAGTAGGGCTAGCGGGAGTACAGATACGCAGTATTTT; v_gene: TRBV19; d_gene: TRBD2; len: 14; j_gene: TRBJ2-3; abundance: .
CDR3aa: CASSNRQNNEQFF; CDR3nt: TGTGCCAGTAGTAATCGACAAAACAATGAGCAGTTCTTC; v_gene: TRBV19; d_gene: .; len: 13; j_gene: TRBJ2-1; abundance: .
CDR3aa: CSVLDRGSSGANVLTF; CDR3nt: TGCAGTGTATTGGACAGGGGTTCGTCTGGGGCCAACGTCCTGACTTTC; v_gene: TRBV29-1; d_gene: TRBD1; len: 16; j_gene: TRBJ2-6; abundance: few
CDR3aa: CATSVSGARFGSPLHF; CDR3nt: TGTGCCACCAGCGTCTCAGGGGCGAGGTTCGGTTCACCCCTCCACTTT; v_gene: TRBV15; d_gene: .; len: 16; j_gene: TRBJ1-6; abundance: .
CDR3aa: CASSPPLGYEQYF; CDR3nt: TGTGCCAGCTCACCACCGTTGGGATACGAGCAGTACTTC; v_gene: TRBV18; d_gene: .; len: 13; j_gene: TRBJ2-7; abundance: few
CDR3aa: CASSSGQRYGYTF; CDR3nt: TGTGCCAGCAGCTCGGGACAGCGGTATGGCTACACCTTC; v_gene: TRBV7-9; d_gene: TRBD1; len: 13; j_gene: TRBJ1-2; abundance: once
CDR3aa: CASSVGTGYQETQYF; CDR3nt: TGTGCCAGCAGCGTTGGGACAGGGTATCAGGAGACCCAGTACTTC; v_gene: TRBV9; d_gene: TRBD1; len: 15; j_gene: TRBJ2-5; abundance: few
CDR3aa: CASSEAGQGYEQYF; CDR3nt: TGTGCCAGCAGTGAAGCGGGACAGGGATACGAGCAGTACTTC; v_gene: TRBV6-1; d_gene: TRBD1; len: 14; j_gene: TRBJ2-7; abundance: .
CDR3aa: CASSQKGLASNEQFF; CDR3nt: TGCGCCAGCAGCCAAAAGGGCCTAGCTTCCAATGAGCAGTTCTTC; v_gene: TRBV4-1; d_gene: .; len: 15; j_gene: TRBJ2-1; abundance: .